The entry below describes one T cell receptor beta chain. This entry is derived from a study of cytomegalovirus exposure and HLA in healthy donors. Whole-study context: Sequencing of 180 million or so T cells in an earlier analysis found some 100 million unique TCR beta sequences.

CDR3 length: 15 amino acids. V shed 0 bases and J 1 base; nucleotides not matched to a gene: 2. Looked up from germline, CDR1 is SGHRS and CDR2 is YFSETQ. 13 Jbeta primers and 60 Vbeta primers were used for the PCR. The method was immunoSEQ multiplex PCR; TCRdb's version includes in-frame clones alone and lacks a portion of them. The sample includes under 85,000 clones. Material: PBMCs. The gene calls are TRBV5-1 and TRBJ2-3, with 7 bases aligning to TRBD1. The sequence was collected from a boy between 10 and 17 years old in good health and CMV-seronegative. The CDR3 sequence is CASSLGGTGTDTQYF. The CDR3 DNA reads as TGCGCCAGCAGCTTGGGTGGGACAGGCACAGATACGCAGTATTTT.